A single sample is the source of the 27 T cell receptor beta chains below, sequenced in a study of blood T cell repertoires in COVID-19. Here immunoSEQ multiplex PCR was the method, and the copy in TCRdb shows in-frame clones only, minus some. In the table there are about 150,000 clones, about 84% of which are singletons. Sequencing was carried out using peripheral blood. The origin of the receptors is a man in his 60s with active or convalescent COVID-19.

The chain links TRBV10-3 to TRBJ1-2; 9 nucleotides align to TRBD1. With 2 bases clipped from V and 8 bases from J, the junction kept 12 bases outside the gene matches. Germline CDR1 and CDR2: ENHRY and SYGVKD. The CDR3 totals 16 residues. CDR3 residues: CAISETSGTGTGGYTF. Written as DNA, the CDR3 is TGTGCCATCAGTGAGACCTCCGGGACAGGGACGGGAGGCTACACCTTC.

The chain recombines TRBV9 with TRBJ2-3; no clear D. Germline CDR1 reads SGDLS; CDR2 reads YYNGEE. The CDR3 runs 15 residues. The V end lost 4 bases, the J end lost 4 bases, and 16 bases lay between the germline ends. In DNA form, the CDR3 reads TGTGCCAGCAGCACCCTCGTGGGCTCCTCAGATACGCAGTATTTT. Protein product: CASSTLVGSSDTQYF.

The rearrangement joins TRBV19 to TRBJ1-4; no firm D call. This CDR3 has 13 residues. The V gene's germline CDR1 is LNHDA and CDR2 SQIVND (reference sequence). V was shortened by 5 bases and J by 7 bases, with 11 bases between the two germline ends. The DNA for the CDR3 is TGTGCCAGTAGTTCCCGGGAGACTGAAAAACTGTTTTTT. It encodes CASSSRETEKLFF.

The CDR3 loop is CASSQSHYGYTF. CDR3 sequence (DNA): TGTGCCAGCAGCCAGTCCCACTATGGCTACACCTTC. The rearrangement uses TRBV5-8 and TRBJ1-2; unclear D gene. Germline values: CDR1 SGHTS, CDR2 YDEGEE. Trimming removed 4 bases at V and 3 bases at J, with 7 bases between. This CDR3 contains 12 residues.

This clone was seen a few times. The chain links TRBV28 to TRBJ1-4; D uncertain. CDR1 is MDHEN and CDR2 is SYDVKM in the germline V gene. The CDR3 totals 15 residues. V lost 6 bases to trimming and J lost 8 bases, with 19 bases between them. CDR3 coding DNA: TGTGCCAGCAGCCCAACCGGGATATACGCGGAAAAACTGTTTTTT. Residues: CASSPTGIYAEKLFF.

This clone was observed a single time. J is TRBJ2-2 and V is TRBV24-1; D is undetermined. The CDR3 sequence is 14 residues long. Germline assignment: CDR1 KGHDR and CDR2 SFDVKD. Trimming pared 1 base from V and 6 bases from J, leaving 8 bases between. CDR3 nucleotides: TGTGCCACCAGTGATTTTACATGGTCCGGGGAGCTGTTTTTT. This sequence encodes CATSDFTWSGELFF.

This sequence joins TRBV5-1 and TRBJ2-7; 7 positions agree with TRBD1. CDR3 length equals 15 residues. CDR1 SGHRS and CDR2 YFSETQ come from the germline V gene. J lost 2 bases, V lost 5 bases, and 10 bases had no gene match. The CDR3 reads CASRPGTARAYEQYF. CDR3 sequence (DNA): TGCGCCAGCAGACCCGGGACAGCCAGAGCCTACGAGCAGTACTTC. Complete variable domain (other parts from reference TRBV5-1 and TRBJ2-7): KAGVTQTPRYLIKTRGQQVTLSCSPISGHRSVSWYQQTPGQGLQFLFEYFSETQRNKGNFPGRFSGRQFSNSRSEMNVSTLELGDSALYLCASRPGTARAYEQYFGPGTRLTVT.

The chain has TRBV5-5 and TRBJ2-3, with TRBD2 identical over 9 bases. V shed 2 bases, J shed 3 bases, and the junction held 4 bases outside the gene matches. The germline gives CDR1 SGHKS, CDR2 YYEKEE (reference sequence). The CDR3 is 15 residues long. The CDR3 DNA sequence: TGTGCCAGCAGCTTTATGGCGGGAGGGACAGATACGCAGTATTTT. Translating it yields CASSFMAGGTDTQYF.

The chain is built from TRBV28 and TRBJ1-1; 7 nucleotides agree with TRBD1. The V gene's germline CDR1 is MDHEN and CDR2 SYDVKM. After removal of 3 bases from V and 6 bases from J, the junction contained 7 bases not matched to a gene. This CDR3 region has 14 residues. The CDR3 here is CASSLAGGHAEAFF. The CDR3 DNA reads as TGTGCCAGCAGTTTGGCAGGGGGTCACGCTGAAGCTTTCTTT.

The chain uses TRBV18 and TRBJ2-1; D may be TRBD1 (9 bases). CDR1 KGHSH and CDR2 LQKENI come from the germline V gene. The germline V and J ends were trimmed by 0 bases and 7 bases, with 19 bases remaining between them. The CDR3 has 17 residues. The CDR3 DNA is TGTGCCAGCTCACCACCCGGGAGGGACAGGGTTGGTAATGAGCAGTTCTTC. This translates into CASSPPGRDRVGNEQFF.

The rearrangement uses TRBV7-2 and TRBJ2-7; 9 nucleotides line up with TRBD1. Trimming took 4 bases from V and 6 from J; bases not matched to a gene: 7. The CDR3 has 14 amino acids. The V gene's germline CDR1 is SGHTA and CDR2 FQGNSA. Here the CDR3 DNA reads TGTGCCAGCAGCTCCCGACAGGGGGTCCGCGAGCAGTACTTC. Its translation is CASSSRQGVREQYF.

This sequence joins TRBV29-1 and TRBJ2-7, with TRBD1 as a possible D gene (5 bases). V was pared by 7 bases and J by 0 bases, with 13 bases between. The CDR3 sequence is 13 residues long. CDR1 and CDR2 from the germline V gene are SQVTM and ANQGSEA. CDR3 sequence: CSARDFVSYEQYF. The CDR3 coding sequence is TGCAGCGCCAGGGATTTTGTCTCCTACGAGCAGTACTTC.

The rearrangement joins TRBV19 to TRBJ2-6, with D perhaps TRBD1 (5 bases). The CDR3 covers 17 residues. The V and J ends lost 0 bases and 1 base respectively, with 10 bases between them. Per the germline V gene, CDR1 is LNHDA and CDR2 is SQIVND (reference sequence). Written as DNA, the CDR3 is TGTGCCAGTAGTATAGACAGGGTAAGGTCTGGGGCCAACGTCCTGACTTTC. This sequence encodes CASSIDRVRSGANVLTF.

The chain has TRBV28 and TRBJ1-2; D is perhaps TRBD1 (6 bases). Trimming stripped 1 base from V and 0 bases from J, with 12 bases between. Germline-derived CDR1 and CDR2 are MDHEN and SYDVKM. CDR3 length: 16 amino acids. CDR3 coding DNA: TGTGCCAGCAGTTTATCGGGGGGCCGAGCTAACTATGGCTACACCTTC. Translated: CASSLSGGRANYGYTF.

The rearrangement links TRBV18 to TRBJ1-6; possible D gene TRBD1, 6 bases. Per the germline V gene, CDR1 is KGHSH and CDR2 is LQKENI. V shed 4 bases and J shed 7 bases, with 17 bases lying between them. This CDR3 spans 16 amino acids. CDR3 bases: TGTGCCAGCTCACAGGACAGAGCCTCAGGGAATTCACCCCTCCACTTT. As protein: CASSQDRASGNSPLHF.

The V call is TRBV5-6, the J call TRBJ2-5; 8 nucleotides line up with TRBD2. The junction had 12 bases not matched to a gene; V was cut back by 3 bases and J by 5 bases. Germline values: CDR1 SGHDT, CDR2 YYEEEE. The CDR3 extends over 16 amino acids. This CDR3 reads CASSSPGGRAGETQYF. The CDR3 bases are TGTGCCAGCAGCTCCCCGGGAGGGAGGGCTGGTGAGACCCAGTACTTC.

The genes are TRBV6-6 and TRBJ2-7; 7 bases match TRBD1. The J segment lost 1 base and the V segment lost 4 bases, leaving 4 bases of the junction unmatched. The CDR3 length is 14 residues. The germline CDR1 and CDR2 sequences are MNHNY and SVGAGI (reference sequence). The CDR3 here is CASSFGQVSYEQYF. Here the CDR3 DNA reads TGTGCCAGCAGTTTTGGACAGGTTTCCTACGAGCAGTACTTC.

A single count supports this clone. CDR3 bases: TGTGCCAGCTCACCACCGGTAAGGACTAGCGGGAGCGGGCAGTACTTC. This translates into CASSPPVRTSGSGQYF. V gene TRBV18 combines with J gene TRBJ2-7, with TRBD2 matching over 13 bases. V trimming: 0 bases; J trimming: 9 bases; junction bases outside the gene matches: 8. Germline CDR1 KGHSH, CDR2 LQKENI. The CDR3 is 16 residues long. Full variable domain (rest looked up from reference TRBV18 and TRBJ2-7): NAGVMQNPRHLVRRRGQEARLRCSPMKGHSHVYWYRQLPEEGLKFMVYLQKENIIDESGMPKERFSAEFPKEGPSILRIQQVVRGDSAAYFCASSPPVRTSGSGQYFGPGTRLTVT.

In its sample, this clone was seen many times. This sequence joins TRBV5-4 and TRBJ1-2, with 7 bases that match TRBD1. With V trimmed by 4 bases and J by 8 bases, 8 bases remained unmatched. The CDR3 covers 13 residues. Germline V gives CDR1 SGHNT, CDR2 YYREEE (reference sequence). This CDR3 is CASSPGTDIGYTF. CDR3 nucleotides: TGTGCCAGCAGCCCCGGGACAGACATAGGCTACACCTTC.

This clone was recorded once. This chain connects TRBV5-6 to TRBJ1-6; D is uncertain. V lost 0 bases and J lost 2, with 9 bases in between. Germline assignment: CDR1 SGHDT and CDR2 YYEEEE. The CDR3 runs 16 residues. The CDR3 DNA reads TGTGCCAGCAGCTTGGGACAAACTGCCTATAATTCACCCCTCCACTTT. Residues: CASSLGQTAYNSPLHF.

J is TRBJ1-2 and V is TRBV5-1, with D uncertain. In germline, CDR1 is SGHRS, CDR2 YFSETQ. This CDR3 spans 12 amino acids. V shed 2 bases and J shed 7 bases, with 9 bases lying between them. The CDR3 reads CASSLPGGGYTF. The CDR3, as DNA: TGCGCCAGCAGCTTACCCGGCGGTGGCTACACCTTC.

The rearrangement joins TRBV7-3 to TRBJ2-2; possible D gene TRBD2, 5 bases. Germline assignment: CDR1 SGHTA and CDR2 FQGTGA. The CDR3 contains 15 residues. V gave up 4 bases and J gave up 0 bases, with 9 bases separating them. CDR3 residues: CASSSSGANTGELFF. For the CDR3, the DNA is TGTGCCAGCAGCTCGAGCGGCGCGAACACCGGGGAGCTGTTTTTT.

The chain combines TRBV7-9 with TRBJ1-3; D perhaps matches TRBD1 (5 bases). The germline V and J ends were trimmed by 5 bases and 2 bases, with 13 bases remaining between them. The CDR3 has 15 residues. Germline CDR1 SEHNR, CDR2 FQNEAQ (reference sequence). The CDR3 here is CASSQGVEAGNTIYF. DNA of the CDR3: TGTGCCAGCAGCCAAGGGGTAGAAGCTGGAAACACCATATATTTT.

The J gene is TRBJ2-2, the V gene TRBV5-8; possible D gene TRBD2, 6 bases. Per germline, CDR1 SGHTS and CDR2 YDEGEE. CDR3 length equals 13 residues. Trimming cost V 5 bases and J 3 bases, with 8 bases left between them. The CDR3 loop reads CASSREYTGELFF. As DNA, the CDR3 is TGTGCCAGCAGTCGGGAGTACACCGGGGAGCTGTTTTTT.

The V call is TRBV5-4, the J call TRBJ2-1; perhaps TRBD2 as D (8 bases). Germline CDR1 and CDR2: SGHNT and YYREEE (reference sequence). CDR3 length: 17 residues. The germline V and J ends were trimmed by 4 bases and 1 base, with 18 bases remaining between them. In DNA, the CDR3 is TGTGCCAGCAGCGCGGGGGTAGCGGGACAGTCCTACAATGAGCAGTTCTTC. Its translation is CASSAGVAGQSYNEQFF.

V gene TRBV27 combines with J gene TRBJ2-7, with D perhaps matching TRBD1 (7 bases). The CDR3 has 14 amino acids. CDR1 MNHEY and CDR2 SMNVEV come from the germline V gene (reference sequence). The ends were cut back, 8 bases at V and 4 bases at J, with 18 bases in the middle. CDR3 sequence: CASSDGAGGYEQYF. Here the CDR3 DNA reads TGTGCCAGCTCCGACGGGGCAGGGGGGTACGAGCAGTACTTC.

The V and J genes are TRBV9 and TRBJ2-3; 11 bases agree with TRBD2. The junction had 13 bases not matched to a gene; V was cut back by 4 bases and J by 3 bases. Germline loops: CDR1 SGDLS, CDR2 YYNGEE. The CDR3 loop spans 18 amino acids. This CDR3 reads CASSLHTTTSGTTDTQYF. Here the CDR3 DNA reads TGTGCCAGCAGCCTTCACACAACGACTAGCGGGACTACAGATACGCAGTATTTT.